The source of this T cell receptor (beta chain) is a study of control samples from healthy donors and cancer patients. Sequencing used immunoSEQ multiplex PCR; TCRdb keeps in-frame clones, though not all of them. The sample consists of 50,000 to 75,000 clones, 90% of them appearing once. From germline, CDR1 is LGHDT and CDR2 YNNKEL (reference sequence). The CDR3 sequence is 18 residues long. With 1 base clipped from V and 1 base from J, the junction kept 6 bases outside the gene matches. The chain recombines TRBV3-1 (or the pseudogene TRBV3-2) with TRBJ2-3, with 12 nucleotides matching TRBD2. Sequencing was done on a sample of PBMCs. The TCR comes from a man aged 55 to 69 with colorectal cancer. The CDR3 DNA is TGTGCCAGCAGCCAAGCGCGGCTAGCGGGGGGGGGCACAGATACGCAGTATTTT. This translates into CASSQARLAGGGTDTQYF.